This T cell receptor beta chain was sequenced in a study of shared clonotypes between healthy human individuals. As to this clone: Its antigen is as yet unknown.

The repertoire was sequenced with immunoSEQ multiplex PCR; TCRdb's copy has only in-frame clones and lacks some. The data hold 2 million to 3 million clones, with 90% to 95% observed a single time. The J segment lost 3 bases and the V segment lost 3 bases, leaving 8 bases of the junction unmatched. This CDR3 spans 16 amino acids. Germline CDR1 is SGHRS and CDR2 is YFSETQ. Study-level findings and limits: Investigators collected only blood, and repertoires in tissues likely differ.

The chain uses TRBV5-1 and TRBJ2-3, with TRBD1 matching 9 bases. The clonotype originates from a man between 18 and 29 years old in good health. Some clones in this sample may be carry-over from other donors' samples. Sample: naive CD4+ T cells from PBMCs. The subset is: CD45RA+ positively selected. CDR3 DNA: TGCGCCAGCAGCTCTACTATGACAGGGGGGACAGATACGCAGTATTTT. Translation gives CASSSTMTGGTDTQYF.